The clone carrying this T cell receptor beta chain is a singleton in its sample. The study assigned cohorts using participant-reported clinical history. Exposed volunteers were people who met a COVID-19 case within 2 weeks before study entry. The data belong to a study of blood T cell repertoires in COVID-19. Sequencing used immunoSEQ multiplex PCR; TCRdb keeps in-frame clones, though not all of them. Here the sample spans roughly 180,000 clones, about 80% being singletons. Between the trimmed V and J ends, which lost 2 bases and 7 bases, there was a span of 12 bases. Germline CDR1 is MNHEY and CDR2 is SVGAGI. This CDR3 has 13 amino acids.

This chain connects TRBV6-5 to TRBJ2-7; D possibly corresponds to TRBD1 (7 bases). The TCR sequence derives from a man in his sixties who had been exposed to COVID-19. What was sequenced was PBMCs or T cells enriched from blood (not recorded which). In DNA form, the CDR3 reads TGTGCCAGCAGTTACGACAGGGCGGGGGAGCAGTACTTC. Protein: CASSYDRAGEQYF.